This TCR beta chain was documented in a study of T-cell reconstitution after alpha-beta-depleted transplantation in children. Unique molecular identifiers were used to barcode this TCRbeta library. Using its own MiXCR run on the PCR reads, TCRdb lists one record per CDR3 protein. The sample contains roughly 300,000 distinct CDR3 sequences, 11% of which appear only once. Trimming took 2 bases from V and 0 from J, leaving 14 bases between them. The germline V gene encodes CDR1 SGHTA and CDR2 FQGNSA. The length of the CDR3 is 17 residues. General study results and limits: The study reportedly traced alpha-beta T cells about two months after transplant to several hundred expanded graft clones. The high TCRbeta diversity at day 60 in some patients came from surviving recipient T cells and thymic progenitors. T-cell numbers and diversity one year post-transplant derived largely from freshly generated T cells.

This clonotype was detected many times. Antigen: not known. Sequencing was performed on peripheral blood, taken 180 days after TCRalphabeta/CD19-depleted stem cell transplant. The receptor was derived from a male patient under 10 years old who had a stem cell transplant for chronic granulomatous disease, so the T cells may come from the graft donor. The chain uses TRBV7-2 and TRBJ1-3; D is undetermined. DNA for the CDR3: TGTGCCAGCAGCTTATCGTGGACCCTTCTCTCTGGAAACACCATATATTTT. This codes for CASSLSWTLLSGNTIYF.